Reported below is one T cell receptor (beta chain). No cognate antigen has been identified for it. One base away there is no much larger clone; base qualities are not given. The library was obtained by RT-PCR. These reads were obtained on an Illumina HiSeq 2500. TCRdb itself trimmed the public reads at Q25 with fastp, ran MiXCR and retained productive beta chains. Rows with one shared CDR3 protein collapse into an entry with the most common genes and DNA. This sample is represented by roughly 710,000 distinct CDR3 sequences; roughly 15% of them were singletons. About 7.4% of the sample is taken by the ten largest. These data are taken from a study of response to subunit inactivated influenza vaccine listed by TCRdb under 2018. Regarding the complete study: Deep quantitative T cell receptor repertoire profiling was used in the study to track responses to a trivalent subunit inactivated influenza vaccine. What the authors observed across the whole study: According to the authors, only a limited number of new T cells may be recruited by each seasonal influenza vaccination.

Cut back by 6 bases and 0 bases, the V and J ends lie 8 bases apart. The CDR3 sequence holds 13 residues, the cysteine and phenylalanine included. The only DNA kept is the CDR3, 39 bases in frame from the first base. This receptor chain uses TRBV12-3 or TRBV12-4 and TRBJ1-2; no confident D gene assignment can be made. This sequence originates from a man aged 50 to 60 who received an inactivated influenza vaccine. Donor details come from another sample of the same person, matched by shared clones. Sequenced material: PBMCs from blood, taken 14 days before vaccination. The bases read TGTGCCAGCAGCGCCTTCGCTAACTATGGCTACACCTTC. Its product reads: CASSAFANYGYTF.